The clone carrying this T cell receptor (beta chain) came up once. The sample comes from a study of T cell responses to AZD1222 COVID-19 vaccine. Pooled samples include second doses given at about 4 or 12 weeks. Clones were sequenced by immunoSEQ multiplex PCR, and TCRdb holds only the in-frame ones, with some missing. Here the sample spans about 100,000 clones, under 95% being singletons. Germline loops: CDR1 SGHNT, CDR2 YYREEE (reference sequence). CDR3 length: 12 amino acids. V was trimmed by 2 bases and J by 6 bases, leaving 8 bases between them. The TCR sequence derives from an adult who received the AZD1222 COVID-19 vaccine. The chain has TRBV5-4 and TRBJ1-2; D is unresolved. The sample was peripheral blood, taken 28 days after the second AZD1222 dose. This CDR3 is CASSLVGNGYTF. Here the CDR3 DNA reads TGTGCCAGCAGCTTAGTGGGGAATGGCTACACCTTC.